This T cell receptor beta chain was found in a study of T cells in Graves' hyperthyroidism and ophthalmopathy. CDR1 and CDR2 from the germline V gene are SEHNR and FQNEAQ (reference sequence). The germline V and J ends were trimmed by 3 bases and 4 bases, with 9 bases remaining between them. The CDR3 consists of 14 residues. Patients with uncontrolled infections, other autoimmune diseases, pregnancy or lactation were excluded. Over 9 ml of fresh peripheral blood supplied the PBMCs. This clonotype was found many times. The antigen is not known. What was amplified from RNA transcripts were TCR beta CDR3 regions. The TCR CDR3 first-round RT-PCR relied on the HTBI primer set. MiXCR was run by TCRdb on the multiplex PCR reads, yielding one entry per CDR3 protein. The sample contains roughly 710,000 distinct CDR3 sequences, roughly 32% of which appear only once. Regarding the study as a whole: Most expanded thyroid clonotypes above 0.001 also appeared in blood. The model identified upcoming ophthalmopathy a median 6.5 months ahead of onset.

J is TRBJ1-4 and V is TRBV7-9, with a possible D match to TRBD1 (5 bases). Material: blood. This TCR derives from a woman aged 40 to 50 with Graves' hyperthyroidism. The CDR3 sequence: CASSLGRGNEKLFF. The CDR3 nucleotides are TGTGCCAGCAGCTTGGGAAGGGGTAATGAAAAACTGTTTTTT.